These T cell receptor beta chains were read from a single sample in a study of metastatic and nonmetastatic thyroid tumors. TCRdb re-clonotyped the PCR reads via MiXCR. The repertoire has approximately 58,000 clones, 20% to 25% of them found once; the top ten carry 3.5% to 4.5%. Sequenced: blood. Receptors originate from a female donor with papillary thyroid cancer or a benign thyroid nodule (not recorded which). Some clones in this sample may be carry-over from other donors' samples. CDR3s include the opening cysteine and the closing phenylalanine or tryptophan. Each record gives: V gene, J gene, CDR3 protein.

TRBV11-2	TRBJ1-4	CASSPGDSYNEKLFF
TRBV5-1	TRBJ2-7	CAGSSGSIGASYEQYF
TRBV11-2	TRBJ2-1	CASSRLAGSSYNEQFF
TRBV20-1	TRBJ2-7	CSASSYAGLGGRAGEQYF
TRBV28	TRBJ2-1	CASSGGSGTNEQFF
TRBV28	TRBJ2-4	CASSLTGGLAKNIQYF
TRBV5-6	TRBJ2-2	CASSLDLGQEFPELFF
TRBV30	TRBJ2-7	CAWSSPGPLGKYF
TRBV7-8	TRBJ2-1	CASMDRTSGRNYNEQFF
TRBV5-6	TRBJ2-3	CASSFGTGESTTDTQYF
TRBV6-2/TRBV6-3	TRBJ2-1	CASSFYTGGVYNEQFF
TRBV12-3/TRBV12-4	TRBJ1-5	CASSTKGRNQPQHF
TRBV7-8	TRBJ1-4	CASSFPGQGLFF
TRBV7-3	TRBJ1-1	CASSLLGDTEAFF
TRBV12-3/TRBV12-4	TRBJ2-7	CASSSSGSYEQYF
TRBV6-2/TRBV6-3	TRBJ2-2	CASSYTGELVF
TRBV6-4	TRBJ2-4	CASSDSIGGSIQYF
TRBV20-1	TRBJ1-1	CSAPCGGVNTEAFF
TRBV27	TRBJ2-7	CASSLTGGPYEQYF
TRBV4-1	TRBJ2-1	CASSQDFRPQFF
TRBV20-1	TRBJ2-1	CSARDRIRTYEQFF
TRBV2	TRBJ1-5	CASSGVSNQPQHF
TRBV6-2/TRBV6-3	TRBJ2-2	CAIQREGTGDLFF
TRBV12-3/TRBV12-4	TRBJ1-3	CASTRTAGTGNTVYF
TRBV4-1	TRBJ2-7	CASSRRHTYEQYF
TRBV28	TRBJ2-3	CAISYDLFTDTQYF
TRBV12-3/TRBV12-4	TRBJ2-7	CASSSPSYEQYF
TRBV19	TRBJ1-5	CASSDDRHQPQHF
TRBV20-1	TRBJ2-3	CSARVPAIGTYTQYF
TRBV19	TRBJ1-5	CASSTRVSNQPQHF
TRBV6-1	TRBJ1-1	CAILDRPNTEAFF
TRBV6-1	TRBJ2-5	CASSWGLAGGPLGETQYF
TRBV11-1	TRBJ2-1	CGSSPGLGGPNEQFF
TRBV9	TRBJ2-7	CASSGGQGTYEQYF
TRBV28	TRBJ2-2	CASQMGNTGELFF
TRBV28	TRBJ1-2	CASSDILLTSTNYGYTF
TRBV19	TRBJ1-5	CASSIRQGARSNQPQHF
TRBV6-4	TRBJ2-3	CASSGGSSDTQYF
TRBV9	TRBJ1-1	CASVRDQTNTEAFF
TRBV7-2	TRBJ2-7	CATSLGSYYEQYF
TRBV5-1	TRBJ2-3	CASRPDRTGGTDTQYF
TRBV4-1	TRBJ1-3	CASSQEDRSGNTIYF
TRBV20-1	TRBJ2-3	CSSISPPGGRTSSTDTQYF
TRBV6-1	TRBJ1-5	CASSRTGPSEQPQHF
TRBV28	TRBJ1-1	CASSLGGMRNTEAFF
TRBV7-8	TRBJ2-1	CASSLSGSSDEQFF
TRBV12-3/TRBV12-4	TRBJ1-1	CASSLEQTQGTEAFF
TRBV20-1	TRBJ2-1	CSAKGDRGTGEQFF
TRBV5-1	TRBJ1-2	CDSSLDPGAGRYTF
TRBV6-1	TRBJ1-2	CARSRDPNYGYTF
TRBV7-9	TRBJ1-1	CASSTGRGGTEAFF
TRBV20-1	TRBJ2-5	CSARPGSQETQYF
TRBV20-1	TRBJ1-5	CSARARTGGQPQHF
TRBV28	TRBJ2-7	CASSRPPRASYEQYF
TRBV3-1	TRBJ1-1	CASSYRRTNTEAFF